Listed below are T cell receptor beta chains from one sample, sequenced in a study of T cells expressing NK-cell markers. TCRdb reworked the 5' RACE reads into one entry per CDR3 protein, no DNA. This sample's table has 550,000 to 600,000 distinct CDR3 sequences. The sample comprised blood T cells: a sorted CD56 or NKG2C T cell subset, CD4+ or CD8+ T cells, or bulk PBMC T cells (not recorded which). The source of these receptors is a man aged 18-30 years in good health. Both conserved end residues are part of each CDR3.

J	V	CDR3
TRBJ2-7	TRBV7-2	CASSLFISAGGEQYF
TRBJ2-3	TRBV12-3/TRBV12-4	CASSLGSRTDTQYF
TRBJ1-2	TRBV7-2	CASRPPGDFYGYTF
TRBJ2-2	TRBV29-1	CSVVVTRLSGELFF
TRBJ2-3	TRBV29-1	CSVDKAGSSTDTQYF
TRBJ2-1	TRBV6-5	CASSNNRGGFYNEQFF
TRBJ2-4	TRBV6-2/TRBV6-3	CASSSRTSGINIQYF
TRBJ2-5	TRBV15	CATSREGTAQETQYF
TRBJ2-1	TRBV7-8	CASSYGGSGSEQFF
TRBJ2-1	TRBV5-1	CASSLEADLYNEKFF
TRBJ2-6	TRBV12-3/TRBV12-4	CASSLLSGANVLTF